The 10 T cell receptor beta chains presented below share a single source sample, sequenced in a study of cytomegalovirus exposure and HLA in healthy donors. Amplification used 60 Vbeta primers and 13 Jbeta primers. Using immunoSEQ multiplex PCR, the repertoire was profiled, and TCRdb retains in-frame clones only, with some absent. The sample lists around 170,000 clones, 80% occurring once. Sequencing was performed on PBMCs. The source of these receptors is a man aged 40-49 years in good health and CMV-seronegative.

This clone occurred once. The CDR3 here is CASSTRGVGYTF. The CDR3 DNA reads as TGTGCCAGCAGTACCAGGGGAGTTGGCTACACCTTC. This chain joins TRBV28 and TRBJ1-2, with D maybe TRBD1 (6 bases). CDR1 MDHEN and CDR2 SYDVKM come from the germline V gene. The CDR3 contains 12 residues. Trimming stripped 5 bases from V and 7 bases from J, with 11 bases between.

The CDR3 loop is CASSFGQGGTYEQYF. DNA for the CDR3: TGTGCCAGCAGTTTCGGACAGGGAGGAACCTACGAGCAGTACTTC. The chain recombines TRBV6-5 with TRBJ2-7; 8 nucleotides align to TRBD1. V was pared by 4 bases and J by 2 bases, with 7 bases of the junction left unmatched. The germline V gene has CDR1 MNHEY and CDR2 SVGAGI. This CDR3 spans 15 amino acids.

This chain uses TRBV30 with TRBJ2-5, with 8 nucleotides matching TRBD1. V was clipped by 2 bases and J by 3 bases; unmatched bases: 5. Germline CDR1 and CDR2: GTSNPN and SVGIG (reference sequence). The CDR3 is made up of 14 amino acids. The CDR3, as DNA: TGTGCCTGGAGTAAGAGGACAGGGAAAGAGACCCAGTACTTC. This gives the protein CAWSKRTGKETQYF. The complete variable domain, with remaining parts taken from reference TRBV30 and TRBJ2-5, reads SQTIHQWPATLVQPVGSPLSLECTVEGTSNPNLYWYRQAAGRGLQLLFYSVGIGQISSEVPQNLSASRPQDRQFILSSKKLLLSDSGFYLCAWSKRTGKETQYFGPGTRLLVL.

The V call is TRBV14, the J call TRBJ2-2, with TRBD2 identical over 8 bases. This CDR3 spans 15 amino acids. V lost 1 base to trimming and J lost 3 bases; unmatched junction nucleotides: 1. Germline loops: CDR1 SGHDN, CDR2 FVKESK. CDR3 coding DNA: TGTGCCAGCAGCCAAGTCGGGAGGGACACCGGGGAGCTGTTTTTT. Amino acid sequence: CASSQVGRDTGELFF. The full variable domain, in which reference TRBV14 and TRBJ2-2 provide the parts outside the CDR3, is EAGVTQFPSHSVIEKGQTVTLRCDPISGHDNLYWYRRVMGKEIKFLLHFVKESKQDESGMPNNRFLAERTGGTYSTLKVQPAELEDSGVYFCASSQVGRDTGELFFGEGSRLTVL.

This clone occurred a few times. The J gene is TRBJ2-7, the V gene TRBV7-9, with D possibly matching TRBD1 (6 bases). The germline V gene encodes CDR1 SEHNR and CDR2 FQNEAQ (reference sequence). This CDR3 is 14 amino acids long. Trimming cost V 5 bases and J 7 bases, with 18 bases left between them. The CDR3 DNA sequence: TGTGCCAGCAGCCCGGACAGCAAGGGGCGGGAGCAGTACTTC. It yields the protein CASSPDSKGREQYF.

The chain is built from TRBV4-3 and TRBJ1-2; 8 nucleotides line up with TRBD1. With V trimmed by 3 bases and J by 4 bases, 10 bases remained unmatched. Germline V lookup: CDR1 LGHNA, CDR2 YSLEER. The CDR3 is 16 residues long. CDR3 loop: CASSHPTGTGGYGYTF. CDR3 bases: TGCGCCAGCAGCCACCCAACCGGAACAGGGGGCTATGGCTACACCTTC.

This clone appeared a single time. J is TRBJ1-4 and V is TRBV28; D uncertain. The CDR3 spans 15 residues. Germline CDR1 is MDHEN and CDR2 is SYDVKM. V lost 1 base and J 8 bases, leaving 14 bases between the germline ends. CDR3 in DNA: TGTGCCAGCAGTTTATTGGCAGGATCGGGAGAAAAACTGTTTTTT. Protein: CASSLLAGSGEKLFF.

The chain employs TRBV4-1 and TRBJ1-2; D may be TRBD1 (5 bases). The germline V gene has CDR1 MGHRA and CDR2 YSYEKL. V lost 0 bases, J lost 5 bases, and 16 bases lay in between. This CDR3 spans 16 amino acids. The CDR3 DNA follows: TGCGCCAGCAGCCAAGATGGGCGATCGGGGGTTTATGGCTACACCTTC. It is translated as CASSQDGRSGVYGYTF.

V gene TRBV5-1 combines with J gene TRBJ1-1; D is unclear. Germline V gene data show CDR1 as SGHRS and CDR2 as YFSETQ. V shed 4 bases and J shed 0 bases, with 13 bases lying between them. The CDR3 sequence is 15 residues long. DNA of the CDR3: TGCGCCAGCAGCGCGGCAGTTAACATGAACACTGAAGCTTTCTTT. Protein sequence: CASSAAVNMNTEAFF.

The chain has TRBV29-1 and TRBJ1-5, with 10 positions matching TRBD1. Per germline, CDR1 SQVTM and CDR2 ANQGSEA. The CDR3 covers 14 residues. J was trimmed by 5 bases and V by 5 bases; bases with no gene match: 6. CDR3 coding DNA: TGCAGCGTTCGGGGACAGGGGACGGATCAGCCCCAGCATTTT. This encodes CSVRGQGTDQPQHF.